Here is one T cell receptor (beta chain) with its context. The antigen is unknown. Cultured CD4+ T cell DNA underwent sequencing with the Oncomine TCR Beta short-read assay. TCRdb itself ran the PCR reads through MiXCR, one entry per CDR3 protein. The top ten clones hold 13% of a sample with tens of thousands of distinct CDR3 sequences, 46% of them seen once. The sample originates from a study of vaccination and CD4 T cells after COVID-19. Specified time point: late sampling 161 to 241 days after vaccination in three convalescent patients. Treatment specified: roughly 10-day PBMC culture with coronavirus spike peptide pools or control peptides (ViraFEST assay). The source of this sequence is a human donor who had recovered from COVID-19. The sample here was CD4+ T cells from blood, cultured in vitro, taken about 7 months after SARS-CoV-2 vaccination.

The CDR3 spells CASSIRLAGGIETQYF. The DNA for the CDR3 is TGTGCCAGCAGCATCAGACTAGCGGGGGGCATCGAGACCCAGTACTTC. The gene calls are TRBV11-1 and TRBJ2-5, with TRBD2 matching over 13 bases. The CDR3 is made up of 16 amino acids. Germline values: CDR1 SGHAT, CDR2 FQDESV (reference sequence). Germline trimming cut 5 bases from V and 5 bases from J; bases unmatched to any gene: 8. The full variable domain, in which reference TRBV11-1 and TRBJ2-5 provide the parts outside the CDR3, is EAEVAQSPRYKITEKSQAVAFWCDPISGHATLYWYRQILGQGPELLVQFQDESVVDDSQLPKDRFSAERLKGVDSTLKIQPAELGDSAMYLCASSIRLAGGIETQYFGPGTRLLVL.